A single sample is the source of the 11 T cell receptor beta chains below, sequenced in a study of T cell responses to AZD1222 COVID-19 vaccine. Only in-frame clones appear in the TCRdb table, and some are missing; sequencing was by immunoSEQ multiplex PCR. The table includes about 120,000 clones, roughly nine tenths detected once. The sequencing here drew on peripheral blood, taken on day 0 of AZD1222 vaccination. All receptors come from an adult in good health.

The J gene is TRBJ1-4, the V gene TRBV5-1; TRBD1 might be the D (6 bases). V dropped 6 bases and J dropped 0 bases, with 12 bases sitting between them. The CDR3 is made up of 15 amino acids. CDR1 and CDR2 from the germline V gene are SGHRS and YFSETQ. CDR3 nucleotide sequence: TGCGCCAGCAATCAGGGACAATCAACTAATGAAAAACTGTTTTTT. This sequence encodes CASNQGQSTNEKLFF.

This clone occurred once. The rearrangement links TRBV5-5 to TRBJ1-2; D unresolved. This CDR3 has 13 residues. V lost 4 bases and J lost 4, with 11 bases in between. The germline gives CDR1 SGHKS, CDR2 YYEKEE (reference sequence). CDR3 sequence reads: CASSSMGSYGYTF. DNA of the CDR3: TGTGCCAGCAGCAGCATGGGGTCCTATGGCTACACCTTC.

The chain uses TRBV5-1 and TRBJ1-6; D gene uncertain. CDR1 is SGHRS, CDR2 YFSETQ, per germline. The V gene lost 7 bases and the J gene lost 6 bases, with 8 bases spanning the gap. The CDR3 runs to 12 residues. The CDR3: CASRGTNSPLHF. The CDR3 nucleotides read TGCGCCAGCCGGGGAACTAATTCACCCCTCCACTTT.

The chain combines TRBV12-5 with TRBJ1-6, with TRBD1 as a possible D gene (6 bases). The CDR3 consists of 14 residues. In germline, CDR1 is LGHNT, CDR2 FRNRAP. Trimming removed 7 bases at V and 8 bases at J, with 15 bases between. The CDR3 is CASAPPDSYSPLHF. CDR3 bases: TGTGCTAGTGCCCCCCCGGACAGCTATTCACCCCTCCACTTT.

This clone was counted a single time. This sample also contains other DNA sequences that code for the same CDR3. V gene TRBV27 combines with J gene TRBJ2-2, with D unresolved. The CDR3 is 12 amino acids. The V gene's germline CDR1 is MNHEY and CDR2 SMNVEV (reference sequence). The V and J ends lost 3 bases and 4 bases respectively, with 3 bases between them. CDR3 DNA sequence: TGTGCCAGCAGTTTCCCCACCGGGGAGCTGTTTTTT. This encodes CASSFPTGELFF.

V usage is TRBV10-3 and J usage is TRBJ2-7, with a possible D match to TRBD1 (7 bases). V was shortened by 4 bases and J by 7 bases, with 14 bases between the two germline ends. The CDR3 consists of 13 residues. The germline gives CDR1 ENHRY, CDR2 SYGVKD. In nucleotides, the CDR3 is TGTGCCATCAGTGCACAGGGGCGGGGAGAGCAGTACTTC. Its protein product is CAISAQGRGEQYF.

The CDR3 reads CASRVWYLGNTEAFF. The DNA of the CDR3 is TGTGCCAGCAGGGTCTGGTACCTAGGGAACACTGAAGCTTTCTTT. The chain carries TRBV28 and TRBJ1-1; D unclear. The CDR3 is made up of 15 amino acids. CDR1 is MDHEN, CDR2 SYDVKM, per germline. Trimming took off 6 bases at V and 1 base at J, with 15 bases between the two ends. The variable domain in full, with the rest retrieved from reference TRBV28 and TRBJ1-1, is DVKVTQSSRYLVKRTGEKVFLECVQDMDHENMFWYRQDPGLGLRLIYFSYDVKMKEKGDIPEGYSVSREKKERFSLILESASTNQTSMYLCASRVWYLGNTEAFFGQGTRLTVV.

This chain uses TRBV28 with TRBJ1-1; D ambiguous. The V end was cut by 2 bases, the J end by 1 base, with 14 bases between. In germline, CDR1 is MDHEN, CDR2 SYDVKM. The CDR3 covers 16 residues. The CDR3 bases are TGTGCCAGCAGTTTAGATCTACGGGCGCCGAACACTGAAGCTTTCTTT. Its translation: CASSLDLRAPNTEAFF.

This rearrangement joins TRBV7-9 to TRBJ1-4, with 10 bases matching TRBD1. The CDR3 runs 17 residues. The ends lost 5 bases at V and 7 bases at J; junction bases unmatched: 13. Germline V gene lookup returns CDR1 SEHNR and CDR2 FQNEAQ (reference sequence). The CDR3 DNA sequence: TGTGCCAGCAGCGGCGGAATTTCGACAGGGGGCTTTGAAAAACTGTTTTTT. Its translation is CASSGGISTGGFEKLFF.

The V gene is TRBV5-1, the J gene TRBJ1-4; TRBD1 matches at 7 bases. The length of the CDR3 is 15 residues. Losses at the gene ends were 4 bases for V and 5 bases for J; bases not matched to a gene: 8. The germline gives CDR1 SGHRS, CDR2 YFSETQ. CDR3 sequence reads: CASSPGTDLNEKLFF. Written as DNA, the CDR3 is TGCGCCAGCAGCCCAGGGACAGACTTAAATGAAAAACTGTTTTTT.

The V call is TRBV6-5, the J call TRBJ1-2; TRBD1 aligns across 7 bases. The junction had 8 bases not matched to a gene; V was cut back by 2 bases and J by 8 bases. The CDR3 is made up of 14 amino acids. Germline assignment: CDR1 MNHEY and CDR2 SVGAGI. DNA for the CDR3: TGTGCCAGCAGTTACAAGGAGGGGGCCCGCGGCTACACCTTC. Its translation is CASSYKEGARGYTF.